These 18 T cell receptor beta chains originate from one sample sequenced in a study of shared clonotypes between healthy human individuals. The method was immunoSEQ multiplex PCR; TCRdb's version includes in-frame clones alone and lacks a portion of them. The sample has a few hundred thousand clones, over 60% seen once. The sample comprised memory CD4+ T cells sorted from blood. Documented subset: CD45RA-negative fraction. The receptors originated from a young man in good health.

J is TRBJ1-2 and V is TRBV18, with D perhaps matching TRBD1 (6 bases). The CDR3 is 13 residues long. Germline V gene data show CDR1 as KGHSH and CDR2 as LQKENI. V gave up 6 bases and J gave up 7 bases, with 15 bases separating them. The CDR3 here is CASSSDRSSGYTF. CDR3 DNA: TGTGCCAGCTCTTCCGACAGGAGTAGTGGCTACACCTTC.

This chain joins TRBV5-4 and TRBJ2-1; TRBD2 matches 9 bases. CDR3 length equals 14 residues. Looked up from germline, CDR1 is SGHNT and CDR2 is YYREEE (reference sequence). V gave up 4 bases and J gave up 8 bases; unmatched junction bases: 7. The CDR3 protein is CASSGLAPMHEQFF. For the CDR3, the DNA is TGTGCCAGCAGCGGACTAGCGCCGATGCATGAGCAGTTCTTC.

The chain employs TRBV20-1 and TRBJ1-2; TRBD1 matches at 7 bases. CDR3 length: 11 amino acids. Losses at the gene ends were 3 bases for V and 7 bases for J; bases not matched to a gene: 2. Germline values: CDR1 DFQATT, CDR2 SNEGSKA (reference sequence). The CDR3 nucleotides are TGCAGTGCTAGTCAGGGGGGTGGCTACACCTTC. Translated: CSASQGGGYTF.

The CDR3 protein is CASSPDRVDYNEQFF. CDR3 DNA sequence: TGTGCCAGCAGTCCGGACAGGGTGGACTACAATGAGCAGTTCTTC. The V gene is TRBV6-5, the J gene TRBJ2-1, with 8 bases fitting TRBD1. The junction had 6 bases not matched to a gene; V was cut back by 5 bases and J by 3 bases. CDR1 is MNHEY, CDR2 SVGAGI, per germline. The CDR3 loop spans 15 amino acids.

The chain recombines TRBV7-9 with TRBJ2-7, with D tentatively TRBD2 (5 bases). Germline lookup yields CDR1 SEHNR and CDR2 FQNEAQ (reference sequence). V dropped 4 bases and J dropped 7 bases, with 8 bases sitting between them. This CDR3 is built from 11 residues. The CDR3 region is CASSSWREQYF. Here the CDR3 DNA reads TGTGCCAGCAGCTCCTGGAGGGAGCAGTACTTC.

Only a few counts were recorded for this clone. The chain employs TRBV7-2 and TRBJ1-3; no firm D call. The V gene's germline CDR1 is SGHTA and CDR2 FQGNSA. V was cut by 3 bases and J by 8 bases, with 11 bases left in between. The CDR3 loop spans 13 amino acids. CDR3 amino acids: CASSLRATDTIYF. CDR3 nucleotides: TGTGCCAGCAGCTTGAGGGCCACGGACACCATATATTTT.

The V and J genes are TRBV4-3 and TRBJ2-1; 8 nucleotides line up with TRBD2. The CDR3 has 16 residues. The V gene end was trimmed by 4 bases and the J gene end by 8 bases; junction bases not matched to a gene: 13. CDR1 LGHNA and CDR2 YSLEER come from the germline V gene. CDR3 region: CASSRELGLGRHEQFF. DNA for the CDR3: TGCGCCAGCAGCCGAGAACTGGGACTAGGTAGACATGAGCAGTTCTTC.

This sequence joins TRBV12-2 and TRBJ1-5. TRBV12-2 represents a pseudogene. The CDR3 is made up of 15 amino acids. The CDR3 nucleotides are TGTGCAAGTCGCTTAGCCGAGGTTAGCAATCAGCCCCAGCATTTT. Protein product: CASRLAEVSNQPQHF.

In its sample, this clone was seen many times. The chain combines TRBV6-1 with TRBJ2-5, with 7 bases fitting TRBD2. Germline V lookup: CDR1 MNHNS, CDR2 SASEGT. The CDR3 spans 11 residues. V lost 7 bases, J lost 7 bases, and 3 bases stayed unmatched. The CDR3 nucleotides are TGTGCCAGCACGGGGGGAGGGACCCAGTACTTC. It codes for CASTGGGTQYF.

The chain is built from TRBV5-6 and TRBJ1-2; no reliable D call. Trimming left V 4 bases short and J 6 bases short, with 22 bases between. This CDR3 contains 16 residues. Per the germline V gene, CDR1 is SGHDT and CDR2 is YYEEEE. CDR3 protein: CASSPLRAESSHGYTF. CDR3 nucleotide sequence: TGTGCCAGCAGCCCGCTGCGGGCGGAATCGTCTCATGGCTACACCTTC.

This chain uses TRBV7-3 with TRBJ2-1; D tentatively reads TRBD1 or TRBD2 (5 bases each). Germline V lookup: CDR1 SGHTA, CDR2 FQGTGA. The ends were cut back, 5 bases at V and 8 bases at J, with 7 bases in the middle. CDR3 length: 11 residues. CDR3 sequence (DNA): TGTGCCAGCAGCAGAGGGGATGAGCAGTTCTTC. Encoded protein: CASSRGDEQFF.

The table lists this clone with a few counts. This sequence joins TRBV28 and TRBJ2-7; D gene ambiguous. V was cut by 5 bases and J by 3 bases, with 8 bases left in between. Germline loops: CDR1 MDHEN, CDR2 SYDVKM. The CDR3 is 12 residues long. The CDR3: CASSQIRYEQYF. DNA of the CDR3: TGTGCCAGCAGTCAAATACGCTACGAGCAGTACTTC.

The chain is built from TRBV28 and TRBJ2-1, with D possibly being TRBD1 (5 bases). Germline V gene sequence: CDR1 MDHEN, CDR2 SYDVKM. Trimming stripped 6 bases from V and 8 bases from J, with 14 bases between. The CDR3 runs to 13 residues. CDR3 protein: CASSGFQGYEQFF. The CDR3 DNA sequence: TGTGCCAGCAGCGGCTTCCAGGGCTATGAGCAGTTCTTC.

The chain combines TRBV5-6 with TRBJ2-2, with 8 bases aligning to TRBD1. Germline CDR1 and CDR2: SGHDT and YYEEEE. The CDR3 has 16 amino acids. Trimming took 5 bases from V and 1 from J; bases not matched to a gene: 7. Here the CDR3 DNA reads TGTGCCAGCAGTTTGTCGGGGACAGGGAACACCGGGGAGCTGTTTTTT. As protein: CASSLSGTGNTGELFF.

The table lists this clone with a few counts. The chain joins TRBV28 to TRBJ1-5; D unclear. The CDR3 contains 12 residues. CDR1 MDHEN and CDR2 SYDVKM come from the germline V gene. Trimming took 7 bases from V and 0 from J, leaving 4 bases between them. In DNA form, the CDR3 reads TGTGCCAGCACCCTTAGCAATCAGCCCCAGCATTTT. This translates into CASTLSNQPQHF.

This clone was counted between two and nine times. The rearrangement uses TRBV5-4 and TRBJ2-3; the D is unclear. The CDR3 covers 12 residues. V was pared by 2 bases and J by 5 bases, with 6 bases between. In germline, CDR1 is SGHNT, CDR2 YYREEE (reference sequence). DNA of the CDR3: TGTGCCAGCAGCTTTTTCGGAGATACGCAGTATTTT. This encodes CASSFFGDTQYF. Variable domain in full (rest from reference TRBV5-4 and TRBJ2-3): ETGVTQSPTHLIKTRGQQVTLRCSSQSGHNTVSWYQQALGQGPQFIFQYYREEENGRGNFPPRFSGLQFPNYSSELNVNALELDDSALYLCASSFFGDTQYFGPGTRLTVL.

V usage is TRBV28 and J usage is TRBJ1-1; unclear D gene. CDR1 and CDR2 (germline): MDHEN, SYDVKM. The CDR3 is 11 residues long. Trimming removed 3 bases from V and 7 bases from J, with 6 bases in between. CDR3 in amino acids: CASSFWGEAFF. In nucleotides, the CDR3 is TGTGCCAGCAGTTTTTGGGGTGAAGCTTTCTTT.

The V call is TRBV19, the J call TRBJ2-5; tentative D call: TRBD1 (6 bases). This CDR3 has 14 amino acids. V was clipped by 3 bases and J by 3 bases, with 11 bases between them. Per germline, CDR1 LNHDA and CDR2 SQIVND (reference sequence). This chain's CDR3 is CASSIQGNEETQYF. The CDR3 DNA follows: TGTGCCAGTAGTATTCAGGGGAATGAAGAGACCCAGTACTTC.